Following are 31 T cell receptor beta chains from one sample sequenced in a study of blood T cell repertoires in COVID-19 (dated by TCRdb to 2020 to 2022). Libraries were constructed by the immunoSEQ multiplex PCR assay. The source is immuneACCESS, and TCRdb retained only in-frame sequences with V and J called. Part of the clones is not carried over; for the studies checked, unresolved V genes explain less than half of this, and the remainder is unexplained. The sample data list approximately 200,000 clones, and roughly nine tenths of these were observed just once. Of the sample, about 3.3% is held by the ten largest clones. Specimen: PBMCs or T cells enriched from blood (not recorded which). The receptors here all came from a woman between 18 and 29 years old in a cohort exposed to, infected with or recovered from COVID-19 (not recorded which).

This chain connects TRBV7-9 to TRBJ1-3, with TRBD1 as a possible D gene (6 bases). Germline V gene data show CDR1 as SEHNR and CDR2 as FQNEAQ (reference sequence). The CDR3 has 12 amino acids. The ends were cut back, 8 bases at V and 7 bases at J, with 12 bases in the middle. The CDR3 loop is CASSGGPNTIYF. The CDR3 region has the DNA TGTGCCAGCTCGGGGGGGCCTAACACCATATATTTT.

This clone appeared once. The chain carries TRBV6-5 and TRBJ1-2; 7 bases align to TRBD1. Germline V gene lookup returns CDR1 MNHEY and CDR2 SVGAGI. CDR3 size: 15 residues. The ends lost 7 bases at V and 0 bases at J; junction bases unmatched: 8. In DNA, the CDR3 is TGTGCCAGCACTACAGGGGACACCTCTAACTATGGCTACACCTTC. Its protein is CASTTGDTSNYGYTF.

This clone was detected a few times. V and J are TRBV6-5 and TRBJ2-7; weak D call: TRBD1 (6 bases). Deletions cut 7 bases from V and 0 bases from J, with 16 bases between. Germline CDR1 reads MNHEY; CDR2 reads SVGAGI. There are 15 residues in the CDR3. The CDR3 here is CASKIRWDTSYEQYF. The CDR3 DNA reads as TGTGCCAGCAAAATTAGATGGGACACCTCCTACGAGCAGTACTTC.

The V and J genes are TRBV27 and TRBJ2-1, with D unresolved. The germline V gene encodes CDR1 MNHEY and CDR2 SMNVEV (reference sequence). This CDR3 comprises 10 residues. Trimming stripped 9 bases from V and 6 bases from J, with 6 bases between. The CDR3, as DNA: TGTGCCAGAGAGAGCAATGAGCAGTTCTTC. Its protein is CARESNEQFF.

The CDR3 here is CASSLETDRVYEQYF. The CDR3 nucleotides are TGTGCCAGCAGCTTAGAAACGGACAGGGTGTACGAGCAGTACTTC. The chain has TRBV11-2 and TRBJ2-7; TRBD1 matches at 8 bases. V trimming: 0 bases; J trimming: 4 bases; junction bases outside the gene matches: 5. Per germline, CDR1 SGHAT and CDR2 FQNNGV. The CDR3 totals 15 residues.

The CDR3 DNA is TGTGCCAGCAGCCAAGAGCTAGCGGGAGTTGGTTACGGCGGGGAGCTGTTTTTT. Translated: CASSQELAGVGYGGELFF. V and J are TRBV3-1 (or the pseudogene TRBV3-2) and TRBJ2-2; 10 bases match TRBD2. The CDR3 contains 18 residues. From germline, CDR1 is LGHDT and CDR2 YNNKEL (reference sequence). V shed 0 bases, J shed 7 bases, and the junction held 11 bases outside the gene matches.

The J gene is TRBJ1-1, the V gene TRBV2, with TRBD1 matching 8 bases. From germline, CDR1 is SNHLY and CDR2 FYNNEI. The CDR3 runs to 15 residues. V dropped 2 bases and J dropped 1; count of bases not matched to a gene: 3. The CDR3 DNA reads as TGTGCCAGCAGTGAAATGCAGGGGGCGAACACTGAAGCTTTCTTT. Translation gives CASSEMQGANTEAFF. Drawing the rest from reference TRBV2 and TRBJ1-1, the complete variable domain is EPEVTQTPSHQVTQMGQEVILRCVPISNHLYFYWYRQILGQKVEFLVSFYNNEISEKSEIFDDQFSVERPDGSNFTLKIRSTKLEDSAMYFCASSEMQGANTEAFFGQGTRLTVV.

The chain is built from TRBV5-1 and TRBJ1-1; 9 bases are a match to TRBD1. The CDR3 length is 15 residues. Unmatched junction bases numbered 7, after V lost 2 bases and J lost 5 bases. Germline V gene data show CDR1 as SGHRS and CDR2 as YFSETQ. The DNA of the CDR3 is TGCGCCAGCAGCTTATTGGACAGGGGTCAGACTGAAGCTTTCTTT. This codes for CASSLLDRGQTEAFF.

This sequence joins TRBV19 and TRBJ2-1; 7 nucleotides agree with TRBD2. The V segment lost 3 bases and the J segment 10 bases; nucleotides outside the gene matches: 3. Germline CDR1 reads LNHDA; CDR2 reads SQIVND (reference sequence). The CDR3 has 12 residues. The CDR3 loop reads CASSIWREEQFF. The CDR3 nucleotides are TGTGCCAGTAGTATCTGGCGGGAGGAGCAGTTCTTC. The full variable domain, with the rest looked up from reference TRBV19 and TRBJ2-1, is DGGITQSPKYLFRKEGQNVTLSCEQNLNHDAMYWYRQDPGQGLRLIYYSQIVNDFQKGDIAEGYSVSREKKESFPLTVTSAQKNPTAFYLCASSIWREEQFFGPGTRLTVL.

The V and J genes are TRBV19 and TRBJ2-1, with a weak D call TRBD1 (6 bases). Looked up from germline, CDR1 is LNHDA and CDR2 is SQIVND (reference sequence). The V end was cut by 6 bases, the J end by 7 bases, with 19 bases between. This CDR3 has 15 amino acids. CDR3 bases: TGTGCCAGTAGCACACAGGGTGGGCTCGAGAATGAGCAGTTCTTC. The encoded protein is CASSTQGGLENEQFF.

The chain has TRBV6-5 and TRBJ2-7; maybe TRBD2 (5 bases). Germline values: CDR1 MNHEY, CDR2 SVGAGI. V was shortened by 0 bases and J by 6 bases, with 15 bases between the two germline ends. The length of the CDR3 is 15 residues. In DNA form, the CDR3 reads TGTGCCAGCAGTTACTCCTATTTCGTCGGGATCGAGCAGTACTTC. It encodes CASSYSYFVGIEQYF.

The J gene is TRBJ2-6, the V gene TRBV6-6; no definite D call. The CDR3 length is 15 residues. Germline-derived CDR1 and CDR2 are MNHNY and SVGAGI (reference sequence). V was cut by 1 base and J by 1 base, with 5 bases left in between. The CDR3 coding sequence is TGTGCCAGCAGTTACTATCGTTCTGGGGCCAACGTCCTGACTTTC. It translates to CASSYYRSGANVLTF.

In DNA form, the CDR3 reads TGCGCCAGCAGCTTAGGGACAGGGATGGGCACTGAAGCTTTCTTT. Residues: CASSLGTGMGTEAFF. This chain uses TRBV5-1 with TRBJ1-1; TRBD1 agrees at 9 bases. The CDR3 length is 15 residues. Trimming cost V 2 bases and J 4 bases; bases outside gene matches: 6. From germline, CDR1 is SGHRS and CDR2 YFSETQ.

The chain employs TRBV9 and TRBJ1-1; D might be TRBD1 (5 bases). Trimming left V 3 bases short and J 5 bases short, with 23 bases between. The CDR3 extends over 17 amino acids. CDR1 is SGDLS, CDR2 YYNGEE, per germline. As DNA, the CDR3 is TGTGCCAGCAGCGCCGGAGGGACCGGGGCCCTGGGTACTGAAGCTTTCTTT. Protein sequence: CASSAGGTGALGTEAFF.

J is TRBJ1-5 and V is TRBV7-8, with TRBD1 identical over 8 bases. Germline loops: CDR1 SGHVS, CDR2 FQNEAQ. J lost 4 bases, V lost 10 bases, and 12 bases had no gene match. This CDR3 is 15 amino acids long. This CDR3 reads CATRPGGTGNQPQHF. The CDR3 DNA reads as TGTGCCACCCGCCCCGGGGGGACAGGAAATCAGCCCCAGCATTTT.

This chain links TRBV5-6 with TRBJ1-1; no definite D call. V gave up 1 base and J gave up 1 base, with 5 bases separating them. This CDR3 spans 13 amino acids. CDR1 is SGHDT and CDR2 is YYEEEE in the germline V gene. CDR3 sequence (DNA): TGTGCCAGCAGCTTGACGGGGAACACTGAAGCTTTCTTT. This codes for CASSLTGNTEAFF.

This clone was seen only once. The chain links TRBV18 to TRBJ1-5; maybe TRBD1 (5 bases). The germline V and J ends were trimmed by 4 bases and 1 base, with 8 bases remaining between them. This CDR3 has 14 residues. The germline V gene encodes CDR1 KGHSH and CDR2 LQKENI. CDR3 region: CASSRGQSNQPQHF. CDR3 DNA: TGTGCCAGCTCACGAGGACAAAGCAATCAGCCCCAGCATTTT.

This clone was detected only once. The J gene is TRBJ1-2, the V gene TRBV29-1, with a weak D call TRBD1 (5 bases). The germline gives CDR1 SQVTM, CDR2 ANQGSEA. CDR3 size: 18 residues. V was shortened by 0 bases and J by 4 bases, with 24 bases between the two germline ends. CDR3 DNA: TGCAGCGTTGAAGATACAGCCCTCTCAAGGGGCTATCGCTATGGCTACACCTTC. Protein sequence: CSVEDTALSRGYRYGYTF. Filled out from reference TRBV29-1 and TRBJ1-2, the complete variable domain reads SAVISQKPSRDICQRGTSLTIQCQVDSQVTMMFWYRQQPGQSLTLIATANQGSEATYESGFVIDKFPISRPNLTFSTLTVSNMSPEDSSIYLCSVEDTALSRGYRYGYTFGSGTRLTVV.

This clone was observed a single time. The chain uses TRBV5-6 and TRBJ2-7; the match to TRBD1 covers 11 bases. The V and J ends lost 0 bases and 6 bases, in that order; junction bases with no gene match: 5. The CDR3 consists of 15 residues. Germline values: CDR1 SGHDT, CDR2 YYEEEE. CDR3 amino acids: CASSLVGQGGREQYF. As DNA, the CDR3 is TGTGCCAGCAGCTTGGTGGGACAGGGGGGGCGCGAGCAGTACTTC.

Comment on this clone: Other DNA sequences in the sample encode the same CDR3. In DNA form, the CDR3 reads TGTGCCAGCAGAGACAGGAATTCACCCCTCCACTTT. As protein: CASRDRNSPLHF. This rearrangement joins TRBV27 to TRBJ1-6; TRBD1 is a possible D gene (6 bases). The germline CDR1 and CDR2 sequences are MNHEY and SMNVEV (reference sequence). V lost 6 bases and J lost 7, with 7 bases in between. The CDR3 length is 12 residues.

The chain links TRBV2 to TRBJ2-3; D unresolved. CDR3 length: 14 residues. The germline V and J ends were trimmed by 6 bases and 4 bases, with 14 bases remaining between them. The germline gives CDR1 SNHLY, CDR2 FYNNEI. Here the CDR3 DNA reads TGTGCCAGCAGCGAGACTTGGGTTTCAGATACGCAGTATTTT. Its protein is CASSETWVSDTQYF. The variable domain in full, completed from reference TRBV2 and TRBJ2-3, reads EPEVTQTPSHQVTQMGQEVILRCVPISNHLYFYWYRQILGQKVEFLVSFYNNEISEKSEIFDDQFSVERPDGSNFTLKIRSTKLEDSAMYFCASSETWVSDTQYFGPGTRLTVL.

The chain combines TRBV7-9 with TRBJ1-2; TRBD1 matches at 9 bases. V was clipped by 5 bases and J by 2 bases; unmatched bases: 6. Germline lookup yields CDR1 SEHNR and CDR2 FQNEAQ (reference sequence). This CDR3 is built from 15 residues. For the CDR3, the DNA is TGTGCCAGCAGCCACCCCGGGACAGGGAACTATGGCTACACCTTC. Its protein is CASSHPGTGNYGYTF.

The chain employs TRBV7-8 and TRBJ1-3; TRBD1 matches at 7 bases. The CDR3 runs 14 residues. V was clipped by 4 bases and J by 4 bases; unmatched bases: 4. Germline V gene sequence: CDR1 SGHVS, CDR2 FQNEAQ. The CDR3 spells CASSSDRRGNTIYF. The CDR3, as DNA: TGTGCCAGCAGCTCGGACAGGAGGGGAAACACCATATATTTT.

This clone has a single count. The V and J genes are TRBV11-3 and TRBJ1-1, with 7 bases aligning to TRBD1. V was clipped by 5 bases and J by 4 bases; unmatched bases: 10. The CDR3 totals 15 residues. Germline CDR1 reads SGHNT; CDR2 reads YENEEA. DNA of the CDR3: TGTGCCAGCAGCCCCCCGACAGGGATCGGCACTGAAGCTTTCTTT. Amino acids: CASSPPTGIGTEAFF.

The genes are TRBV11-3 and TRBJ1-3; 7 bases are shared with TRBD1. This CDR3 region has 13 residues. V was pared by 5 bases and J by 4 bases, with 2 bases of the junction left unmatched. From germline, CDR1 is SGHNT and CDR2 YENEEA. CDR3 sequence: CASSLGQGNTIYF. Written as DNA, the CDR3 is TGTGCCAGCAGCCTGGGACAGGGAAACACCATATATTTT.

CDR3 DNA: TGTGCCAGCAGTTACGCAGGACTCTCTGGAAACACCATATATTTT. Translated, it gives CASSYAGLSGNTIYF. V and J are TRBV6-5 and TRBJ1-3; D ambiguous. The V end was cut by 2 bases, the J end by 0 bases, with 8 bases between. CDR3 length: 15 residues. CDR1 and CDR2 (germline): MNHEY, SVGAGI.

In DNA form, the CDR3 reads TGTGCCAGCTCACCAATGGGGACACCTCGTCATGGCTACACCTTC. It codes for CASSPMGTPRHGYTF. This sequence joins TRBV18 and TRBJ1-2, with a possible D match to TRBD1 (6 bases). Trimming left V 2 bases short and J 6 bases short, with 16 bases between. In germline, CDR1 is KGHSH, CDR2 LQKENI. The CDR3 is 15 amino acids.

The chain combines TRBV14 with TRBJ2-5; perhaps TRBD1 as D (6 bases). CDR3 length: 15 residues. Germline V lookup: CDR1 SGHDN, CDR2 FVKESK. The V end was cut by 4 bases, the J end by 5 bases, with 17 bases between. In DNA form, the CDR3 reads TGTGCCAGCAGCCCGGCCCACACAGGGTCGGAGACCCAGTACTTC. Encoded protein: CASSPAHTGSETQYF.

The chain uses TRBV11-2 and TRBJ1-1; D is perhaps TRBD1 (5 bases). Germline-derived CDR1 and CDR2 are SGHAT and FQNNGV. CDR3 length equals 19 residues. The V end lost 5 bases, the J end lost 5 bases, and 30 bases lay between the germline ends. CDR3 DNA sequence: TGTGCCAGCAGCCCGGAAAGTCGACCCGGATGGGGGGTCCAGACTGAAGCTTTCTTT. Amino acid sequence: CASSPESRPGWGVQTEAFF. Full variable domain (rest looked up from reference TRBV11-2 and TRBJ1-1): EAGVAQSPRYKIIEKRQSVAFWCNPISGHATLYWYQQILGQGPKLLIQFQNNGVVDDSQLPKDRFSAERLKGVDSTLKIQPAKLEDSAVYLCASSPESRPGWGVQTEAFFGQGTRLTVV.

CDR3 coding DNA: TGTGCCAGCAGCCCAGGGTTTTCTGGAAACACCATATATTTT. The encoded protein is CASSPGFSGNTIYF. This chain joins TRBV7-9 and TRBJ1-3; tentatively, D is TRBD1 (5 bases). Germline CDR1 SEHNR, CDR2 FQNEAQ (reference sequence). With 5 bases removed from V and 1 base from J, the gap between germline ends came to 9 bases. The CDR3 extends over 14 amino acids.

The CDR3 sequence is CASSYQNTEAFF. In nucleotides, the CDR3 is TGTGCCAGCAGCTACCAGAACACTGAAGCTTTCTTT. The V and J genes are TRBV12-3 or TRBV12-4 and TRBJ1-1; D not resolved. Trimming shortened V by 6 bases and J by 1 base, and 6 bases separated the two germline ends. This CDR3 comprises 12 residues.